The entry that follows covers one T cell receptor (beta chain) sequence. The time point here: persistent/refractory GD, antithyroid drugs over 5 years with positive TRAb. Preparation of the TCR library used RNA extracted from PBMCs. This record comes from a study of regulatory T cells in long-lasting Graves disease. Both iRepertoire HTBI primers and Arm-PCR of CDR3 regions were used to build the TCR beta libraries. TCRdb reprocessed the multiplex PCR reads via MiXCR and lists one record per CDR3 protein. Of about 660,000 distinct CDR3 sequences in the sample, about 32% were seen once. Here the sequenced sample was peripheral blood mononuclear cells (PBMCs), taken when the disease was refractory, from a patient treated with antithyroid drugs. This sequence was found in a female donor with Graves disease.

DNA for the CDR3: TGTGCCAGCAGTCAGGGACACGTTAGCAATCAGCCCCAGCATTTT. It yields the protein CASSQGHVSNQPQHF. This chain links TRBV2 with TRBJ1-5, with D maybe TRBD1 (6 bases). Germline CDR1 is SNHLY and CDR2 is FYNNEI. There are 15 residues in the CDR3. V lost 5 bases, J lost 0 bases, and 11 bases lay in between.